This entry features one T cell receptor beta chain sequence. As handled by the study authors: Amplification of reference gene primers was used by the study to estimate nucleated cell counts. Sequenced by immunoSEQ multiplex PCR; TCRdb stores in-frame clones only, minus some. That table gives V, J and clone size, and the DNA gave D and trimming. This repertoire shows approximately 210,000 clones, almost 85% found once; its top ten account for approximately 12%. The CDR3 consists of 15 residues. Germline V gene lookup returns CDR1 MNHEY and CDR2 SMNVEV (reference sequence). V was shortened by 6 bases and J by 11 bases, with 20 bases between the two germline ends. These data belong to a study of blood T cell repertoires in COVID-19. Study-level information: There were acute and convalescent COVID-19 samples, and they came from the United States, Italy and Spain. Nucleic acid was either cDNA or gDNA, and it came from T cells, B-cell-depleted T cells, or PBMCs.

The V gene is TRBV27, the J gene TRBJ1-6; maybe TRBD1 (5 bases). This clonotype originated in a middle-aged woman with acute or convalescent COVID-19. Specimen: peripheral blood. CDR3 bases: TGTGCCAGCAGGCGTGGGCATGGGGAGGGGACACCCCTCCACTTT. Translating gives CASRRGHGEGTPLHF.